A single sample is the source of the 24 T cell receptor beta chains below, sequenced in a study of blood T cell repertoires in COVID-19. Sequencing was performed with immunoSEQ multiplex PCR; in TCRdb, only in-frame clones are kept and a portion is missing. The sample contains about 200,000 clones, more than 80% of which appear only once. The specimen was PBMCs or T cells enriched from blood (not recorded which). The receptors here all came from a man aged 25 to 40 who had recovered from COVID-19.

The chain uses TRBV11-3 and TRBJ2-2; possibly TRBD1 for D (6 bases). CDR1 is SGHNT and CDR2 is YENEEA in the germline V gene. Trimming stripped 5 bases from V and 4 bases from J, with 17 bases between. This CDR3 comprises 16 residues. CDR3 nucleotide sequence: TGTGCCAGCAGCCCGGGCCCCGGGACAACCACCGGGGAGCTGTTTTTT. It yields the protein CASSPGPGTTTGELFF.

This chain links TRBV2 with TRBJ2-1, with 7 bases aligning to TRBD2. The germline V gene encodes CDR1 SNHLY and CDR2 FYNNEI. This CDR3 is built from 15 residues. Unmatched junction bases numbered 9, after V lost 4 bases and J lost 6 bases. For the CDR3, the DNA is TGTGCCAGCAGTGGGGGGAGGGGTCGTAGCAATGAGCAGTTCTTC. Amino acids: CASSGGRGRSNEQFF.

V and J are TRBV7-6 and TRBJ2-1; 10 bases match TRBD2. Germline CDR1 and CDR2: SGHVS and FNYEAQ. The CDR3 loop spans 15 amino acids. The trim removed 2 bases at V and 7 bases at J, leaving 5 bases unmatched. CDR3 DNA: TGTGCCAGCAGCTTACCGAGCGGGAGGGGGAATGAGCAGTTCTTC. This codes for CASSLPSGRGNEQFF.

This sequence joins TRBV21-1 and TRBJ1-6; no DNA check was done on the table's D call, TRBD1. TRBV21-1 is labeled a pseudogene. There are 13 residues in the CDR3. Written as DNA, the CDR3 is TGTGCCAGCCCGGGACAGATTAATTCACCCCTCCACTTT. Amino acids: CASPGQINSPLHF.

The rearrangement joins TRBV30 to TRBJ1-1; tentatively, D is TRBD1 (5 bases). Between the trimmed V and J ends, which lost 2 bases and 7 bases, there was a span of 20 bases. CDR3 size: 15 residues. Germline values: CDR1 GTSNPN, CDR2 SVGIG (reference sequence). CDR3 sequence (DNA): TGTGCCTGGAGTTTTTACATAAGGGGCGCGGATGAAGCTTTCTTT. Protein: CAWSFYIRGADEAFF.

This clone was recorded a few times. The chain links TRBV7-6 to TRBJ2-1; 8 nucleotides align to TRBD2. V lost 2 bases, J lost 7 bases, and 7 bases stayed unmatched. The CDR3 contains 15 residues. Germline lookup yields CDR1 SGHVS and CDR2 FNYEAQ. The CDR3 spells CASSLPGGTRNEQFF. CDR3 sequence (DNA): TGTGCCAGCAGCTTACCGGGGGGGACTAGGAATGAGCAGTTCTTC. Supplemented by reference TRBV7-6 and TRBJ2-1, the full variable domain reads GAGVSQSPRYKVTKRGQDVALRCDPISGHVSLYWYRQALGQGPEFLTYFNYEAQQDKSGLPNDRFSAERPEGSISTLTIQRTEQRDSAMYRCASSLPGGTRNEQFFGPGTRLTVL.

The chain is built from TRBV18 and TRBJ1-6; D possibly corresponds to TRBD1 (5 bases). Deletions cut 1 base from V and 0 bases from J, with 7 bases between. There are 16 residues in the CDR3. CDR1 and CDR2 (germline): KGHSH, LQKENI. CDR3 in DNA: TGTGCCAGCTCACCACAGGGGCCCTCCTATAATTCACCCCTCCACTTT. The encoded protein is CASSPQGPSYNSPLHF.

This clone was seen a single time. CDR3 nucleotides: TGCGCCAGCAGCTATGCCCCGGGACAGGGACGCTCACCCCTCCACTTT. Amino acids: CASSYAPGQGRSPLHF. The J gene is TRBJ1-6, the V gene TRBV5-1; 9 positions agree with TRBD1. V was clipped by 3 bases and J by 10 bases; unmatched bases: 11. Looked up from germline, CDR1 is SGHRS and CDR2 is YFSETQ. The CDR3 totals 16 residues.

V is TRBV7-9 and J is TRBJ2-3, with 12 bases lining up with TRBD2. The CDR3 totals 16 residues. Germline V lookup: CDR1 SEHNR, CDR2 FQNEAQ (reference sequence). V lost 5 bases and J lost 4; bases outside the gene matches: 7. This CDR3 is CASSPTSGRSPDTQYF. The CDR3 coding sequence is TGTGCCAGCAGCCCCACTAGCGGGAGGAGTCCAGATACGCAGTATTTT.

The chain joins TRBV6-2 or TRBV6-3 to TRBJ2-1, with TRBD1 identical over 7 bases. Germline CDR1 reads MNHEY; CDR2 reads SVGEGT. CDR3 length: 16 residues. Trimming removed 0 bases from V and 8 bases from J; junction bases left unmatched: 10. The CDR3 loop is CASSYSREGARDEQFF. DNA of the CDR3: TGTGCCAGCAGTTACTCCCGAGAGGGGGCTAGGGATGAGCAGTTCTTC.

V is TRBV4-2 and J is TRBJ1-2; the D gene is possibly TRBD1 (6 bases). Trimming removed 8 bases from V and 3 bases from J, with 7 bases in between. The CDR3 has 11 amino acids. Looked up from germline, CDR1 is LGHNA and CDR2 is YNFKEQ. CDR3: CASRTDYGYTF. Here the CDR3 DNA reads TGTGCCAGCCGGACAGACTATGGCTACACCTTC.

J is TRBJ2-3 and V is TRBV5-1; D possibly corresponds to TRBD2 (5 bases). CDR3 length: 14 residues. From germline, CDR1 is SGHRS and CDR2 YFSETQ. V was pared by 4 bases and J by 4 bases, with 13 bases between. This chain's CDR3 is CASSSTSSSDTQYF. CDR3 nucleotide sequence: TGCGCCAGCAGCAGCACTAGTTCGTCAGATACGCAGTATTTT.

V gene TRBV5-8 combines with J gene TRBJ1-5, with 8 bases lining up with TRBD1. Germline CDR1 and CDR2: SGHTS and YDEGEE. The CDR3 loop spans 15 amino acids. With 3 bases clipped from V and 1 base from J, the junction kept 3 bases outside the gene matches. This CDR3 reads CASSSGGVSNQPQHF. As DNA, the CDR3 is TGTGCCAGCAGCTCAGGGGGCGTGAGCAATCAGCCCCAGCATTTT.

This clone was found once. This rearrangement joins TRBV9 to TRBJ2-5; 10 bases are a match to TRBD1. Germline CDR1 SGDLS, CDR2 YYNGEE. The CDR3 is 14 residues long. The J segment lost 5 bases and the V segment lost 4 bases, leaving 5 bases of the junction unmatched. CDR3 bases: TGTGCCAGCAGCCCGACAGGGGGCATGGAGACCCAGTACTTC. Its protein product is CASSPTGGMETQYF. Complete variable domain (other parts from reference TRBV9 and TRBJ2-5): DSGVTQTPKHLITATGQRVTLRCSPRSGDLSVYWYQQSLDQGLQFLIQYYNGEERAKGNILERFSAQQFPDLHSELNLSSLELGDSALYFCASSPTGGMETQYFGPGTRLLVL.

A single count supports this clone. The chain combines TRBV28 with TRBJ2-3; 10 bases are a match to TRBD1. CDR1 and CDR2 from the germline V gene are MDHEN and SYDVKM. Trimming removed 2 bases from V and 3 bases from J; junction bases left unmatched: 5. The CDR3 loop spans 16 amino acids. The CDR3 loop is CASSLGTGDGTDTQYF. The CDR3 DNA reads TGTGCCAGCAGTTTAGGGACAGGGGACGGGACAGATACGCAGTATTTT. Full variable domain (remainder filled in from reference TRBV28 and TRBJ2-3): DVKVTQSSRYLVKRTGEKVFLECVQDMDHENMFWYRQDPGLGLRLIYFSYDVKMKEKGDIPEGYSVSREKKERFSLILESASTNQTSMYLCASSLGTGDGTDTQYFGPGTRLTVL.

This chain links TRBV18 with TRBJ2-5, with 11 nucleotides matching TRBD2. Trimming cost V 4 bases and J 5 bases; bases outside gene matches: 3. The CDR3 runs to 14 residues. Germline values: CDR1 KGHSH, CDR2 LQKENI. The DNA of the CDR3 is TGTGCCAGCTCACACGGGACTAGCGGCGAGACCCAGTACTTC. Translation: CASSHGTSGETQYF.

The CDR3 DNA reads as TGCGCCAGCAGCCATAATAGCGGGGGGGTACAAGAGACCCAGTACTTC. This gives the protein CASSHNSGGVQETQYF. The chain employs TRBV4-1 and TRBJ2-5; 11 positions match TRBD2. Trimming cost V 3 bases and J 2 bases; bases outside gene matches: 5. The CDR3 is 16 residues long. Germline V gene lookup returns CDR1 MGHRA and CDR2 YSYEKL.

The chain combines TRBV5-4 with TRBJ2-3; 11 bases align to TRBD1. V was pared by 0 bases and J by 1 base, with 10 bases of the junction left unmatched. Germline V gives CDR1 SGHNT, CDR2 YYREEE (reference sequence). This CDR3 region has 19 residues. The CDR3 region is CASSLGTGGPLDRTDTQYF. The CDR3 DNA is TGTGCCAGCAGCTTGGGGACAGGGGGCCCATTAGATCGCACAGATACGCAGTATTTT.

V is TRBV30 and J is TRBJ1-2, with 11 bases aligning to TRBD1. The CDR3 runs to 17 residues. Germline CDR1 and CDR2: GTSNPN and SVGIG (reference sequence). The junction had 10 bases not matched to a gene; V was cut back by 1 base and J by 3 bases. CDR3 sequence: CAWSAWDRGKNDYGYTF. In DNA form, the CDR3 reads TGTGCCTGGAGTGCTTGGGACAGGGGGAAGAACGACTATGGCTACACCTTC.

V gene TRBV10-3 combines with J gene TRBJ2-7, with a possible D match to TRBD2 (7 bases). Deletions cut 2 bases from V and 4 bases from J, with 9 bases between. Germline CDR1 ENHRY, CDR2 SYGVKD. The CDR3 length is 13 residues. CDR3 sequence: CAISERGAYEQYF. In DNA form, the CDR3 reads TGTGCCATCAGTGAGCGGGGGGCGTACGAGCAGTACTTC.

CDR3 sequence reads: CASSQATPGGMETQYF. CDR3 bases: TGTGCCAGCAGCCAAGCGACCCCCGGGGGGATGGAGACCCAGTACTTC. The chain combines TRBV3-1 (or the pseudogene TRBV3-2) with TRBJ2-5, with 7 bases that match TRBD2. This CDR3 spans 16 amino acids. V was clipped by 1 base and J by 5 bases; unmatched bases: 10. Per germline, CDR1 LGHDT and CDR2 YNNKEL (reference sequence).

J is TRBJ1-5 and V is TRBV7-9; D is possibly TRBD1 (5 bases). The CDR3 is 14 amino acids. The germline V gene encodes CDR1 SEHNR and CDR2 FQNEAQ (reference sequence). Trimming removed 3 bases from V and 4 bases from J, with 10 bases in between. CDR3 nucleotides: TGTGCCAGCAGCTTCGAAGGGGCGAATCAGCCCCAGCATTTT. Translated: CASSFEGANQPQHF.

The DNA for the CDR3 is TGTGCCAGCAGTTCTAGCGGGAGGGCCGCTGAGCAGTTCTTC. It yields the protein CASSSSGRAAEQFF. The chain joins TRBV27 to TRBJ2-1, with 12 bases aligning to TRBD2. This CDR3 region has 14 residues. Trimming at V came to 4 bases and at J to 9 bases, leaving 4 bases not matched to a gene. CDR1 and CDR2 (germline): MNHEY, SMNVEV (reference sequence).

The chain combines TRBV2 with TRBJ1-3; D remains unclear. CDR1 is SNHLY and CDR2 is FYNNEI in the germline V gene. The CDR3 has 14 residues. The V end was cut by 6 bases, the J end by 0 bases, with 9 bases between. CDR3 sequence reads: CASRETFSGNTIYF. The CDR3 nucleotides read TGTGCCAGCAGGGAGACTTTCTCTGGAAACACCATATATTTT.